This T cell receptor beta chain is from a study of OX40 agonist ivuxolimab in advanced cancers. Study information: Three patients had partial responses: one hepatocellular carcinoma, two cutaneous melanoma.

Sequencing was performed with immunoSEQ multiplex PCR; in TCRdb, only in-frame clones are kept and a portion is missing. The sample consists of approximately 77,000 clones, roughly four fifths of them appearing once. Patients were excluded for autoimmune disease history or systemic immunosuppression. Turning to this clone: Its antigen is as yet unknown.

Study-wide findings and caveats: At doses 0.1 to 3.0 mg/kg, CD4+ and CD8+ clones expanded.

The starting material was CD4+ or CD8+ T cells sorted from blood, obtained in a trial of the OX40 agonist ivuxolimab. The source of this sequence is an adult with an advanced solid tumor such as melanoma, head and neck, liver or kidney cancer.

This chain's CDR3 is CASSLAGTGNTEAFF. As DNA, the CDR3 is TGTGCCAGCAGCTTAGCGGGGACAGGGAACACTGAAGCTTTCTTT. The chain carries TRBV7-9 and TRBJ1-1; 8 bases fit TRBD1. CDR1 and CDR2 (germline): SEHNR, FQNEAQ (reference sequence). Trimming cost V 0 bases and J 1 base; bases outside gene matches: 1. The CDR3 loop spans 15 amino acids.